These 4 T cell receptor beta chains were all obtained from the same sample, sequenced in a study of T-cell reconstitution after alpha-beta-depleted transplantation in children. Unique molecular identifiers were used to barcode this TCRbeta library. TCRdb re-derived calls from the PCR reads in MiXCR, one entry per CDR3 protein. The table includes fewer than 700,000 distinct CDR3 sequences, over 10% detected once. Sequences were derived from PBMCs, mostly from graft donor cells, sampled 360 days after TCRalphabeta/CD19-depleted stem cell transplant. The receptors stem from a male patient between 10 and 17 years old who had a stem cell transplant for acute myeloid leukemia, so the T cells may come from the graft donor.

This chain joins TRBV6-5 and TRBJ2-2; D possibly corresponds to TRBD1 (5 bases). V was pared by 2 bases and J by 0 bases, with 7 bases between. The CDR3 has 15 amino acids. Looked up from germline, CDR1 is MNHEY and CDR2 is SVGAGI. For the CDR3, the DNA is TGTGCCAGCAGTTACGCGGACACGAACACCGGGGAGCTGTTTTTT. It codes for CASSYADTNTGELFF.

This sequence joins TRBV25-1 and TRBJ2-7; D ambiguous. Germline CDR1 and CDR2: MGHDK and SYGVNS. The CDR3 has 15 amino acids. V lost 4 bases to trimming and J lost 5 bases, with 18 bases between them. Written as DNA, the CDR3 is TGTGCCAGCAGTGCGTTCATCGGCGGATCTAACGAGCAGTACTTC. The encoded protein is CASSAFIGGSNEQYF.

The chain carries TRBV28 and TRBJ2-3; D gene ambiguous. The CDR3 has 13 residues. The V gene's germline CDR1 is MDHEN and CDR2 SYDVKM. Between the trimmed V and J ends, which lost 3 bases and 6 bases, there was a span of 10 bases. The CDR3 reads CASSFSLRDTQYF. For the CDR3, the DNA is TGTGCCAGCAGTTTCTCCCTAAGGGATACGCAGTATTTT.

This clonotype was detected many times. This chain connects TRBV7-8 to TRBJ2-5; TRBD2 agrees at 7 bases. V shed 2 bases and J 2 bases; nucleotides not matched to a gene: 11. In germline, CDR1 is SGHVS, CDR2 FQNEAQ. The CDR3 is 17 amino acids. The CDR3 region is CASSLPSLAGDQETQYF. DNA of the CDR3: TGTGCCAGCAGCTTACCCAGCTTGGCGGGAGATCAAGAGACCCAGTACTTC.